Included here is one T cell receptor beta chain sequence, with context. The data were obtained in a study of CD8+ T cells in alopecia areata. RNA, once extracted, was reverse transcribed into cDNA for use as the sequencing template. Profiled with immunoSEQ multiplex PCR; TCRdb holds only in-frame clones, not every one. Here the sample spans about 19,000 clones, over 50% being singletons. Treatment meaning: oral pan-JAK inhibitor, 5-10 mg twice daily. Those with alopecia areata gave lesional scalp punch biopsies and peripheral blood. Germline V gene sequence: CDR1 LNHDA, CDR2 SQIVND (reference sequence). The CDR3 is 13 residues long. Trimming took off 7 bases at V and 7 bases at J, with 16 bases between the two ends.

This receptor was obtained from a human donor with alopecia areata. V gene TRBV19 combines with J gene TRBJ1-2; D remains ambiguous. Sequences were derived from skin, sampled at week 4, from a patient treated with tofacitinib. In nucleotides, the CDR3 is TGTGCCAGTAACCAAGACAATCGTGGTGGCTACACCTTC. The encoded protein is CASNQDNRGGYTF.